The source of this TCR beta chain is a study of siplizumab effects on memory and regulatory T cells. Findings of the study overall: Among mappable alloreactive CD4+ clones, the Treg-derived fraction averaged around 69% with siplizumab versus less than 35% in controls. Unstimulated naive T cells seemed to show more diversity than memory cells did, and they also seemed to be among the major contributors to the alloresponse.

As for this clone: Its antigen is undetermined.

Germline V lookup: CDR1 MGHRA, CDR2 YSYEKL. The CDR3 has 13 residues. V lost 3 bases and J 5 bases, leaving 9 bases between the germline ends. Generated by immunoSEQ multiplex PCR, the TCRdb table keeps only in-frame clones and is missing some. The repertoire includes around 87,000 clones, around 90% of them detected once, and about 16% sits in the top ten. This receptor was taken from a human donor in good health. Sequencing was done on a sample of CD4+ T cells sorted from blood. The chain employs TRBV4-1 and TRBJ2-3; a weak D match, TRBD2 (6 bases). The CDR3 DNA reads as TGCGCCAGCAGCCACCCCGGGGGAGATACGCAGTATTTT. This codes for CASSHPGGDTQYF.